One and the same sample provided the 24 T cell receptor beta chains below, sequenced in a study of T cells in women clearing cervical HPV infection. Profiling relied on immunoSEQ multiplex PCR, and the TCRdb table lists in-frame clones only, not all of them. This listing includes about 20,000 clones. Material: blood buffy coat. These receptors originate from a woman between 18 and 70 years old with a cervical HPV16 infection that either progressed to CIN3+ or cleared (not recorded which).

Of note for this clone: Coverage ceases 3 residues before the CDR3 finishes, and the germline J gene fills in the end. This chain links TRBV6-2 or TRBV6-3 with TRBJ1-2; D uncertain. CDR1 is MNHEY, CDR2 SVGEGT, per germline. This CDR3 has 16 amino acids. The CDR3 DNA, read in part, is TGTGCCAGCAGTTTTCAGCGGGAGAGTGGCACAGATACC. Translating gives CASSFQRESGTDT. The CDR3 reads in full as CASSFQRESGTDTYTF.

Of note for this clone: The read ends 3 residues shy of where the CDR3 ends; the end is completed using the germline J gene. The chain employs TRBV5-1 and TRBJ2-5; TRBD2 matches 7 bases. Germline CDR1 SGHRS, CDR2 YFSETQ. The CDR3 is 16 residues long. J was trimmed by 4 bases and V by 4 bases; bases with no gene match: 13. The covered CDR3 bases are TGCGCCAGCAGCAAGACTGGCGGGAGTGTACGAGAGACC. Its protein is CASSKTGGSVRET. From start to end, the CDR3 is CASSKTGGSVRETQYF.

As to this clone: The read is 3 residues too short to cover the CDR3 end, so that end is filled in from the germline J gene. V gene TRBV5-1 combines with J gene TRBJ2-3; 9 bases match TRBD1. In germline, CDR1 is SGHRS, CDR2 YFSETQ. This CDR3 contains 14 residues. The CDR3 spells CASSRGQGMETQYF. The covered CDR3 bases are TGCGCCAGCAGCCGGGGACAGGGAATGGAGACG.

Concerning this clone itself: The DNA ends 3 residues before the CDR3 does, and the rest of the CDR3 is filled in from the germline J gene. The chain carries TRBV7-2 and TRBJ2-3; D possibly uses TRBD1 or TRBD2 (5 bases each). Germline lookup yields CDR1 SGHTA and CDR2 FQGNSA. This CDR3 is built from 13 residues. The CDR3 region is CASSRGLGQPQYF. The sequenced part of the CDR3 DNA is TGTGCCAGCAGCCGAGGGCTGGGGCAGCCG.

A remark on this clone: The read ends 3 residues before the CDR3 terminus; that terminus is restored from the germline J gene. The chain uses TRBV7-3 and TRBJ2-3; 9 positions match TRBD1. This CDR3 region has 14 residues. Trimming took 0 bases from V and 6 from J; bases not matched to a gene: 1. The germline gives CDR1 SGHTA, CDR2 FQGTGA. CDR3 bases read: TGTGCCAGCAGCTTAACACAGGGGGCGGATACG. Translation gives CASSLTQGADT. The entire CDR3 protein is CASSLTQGADTQYF.

As concerns this clone: The sequence runs out 3 residues before the end of the CDR3; the remainder is reconstructed from the germline J gene. This chain links TRBV11-2 with TRBJ1-1, with D possibly being TRBD1 (6 bases). This CDR3 comprises 15 residues. The V gene's germline CDR1 is SGHAT and CDR2 FQNNGV. The covered CDR3 bases are TGTGCCAGCAGCTCCACCGGGACATATCCTCAGGGA. Protein sequence: CASSSTGTYPQG. The complete CDR3 protein is CASSSTGTYPQGAFF.

About this clone: The CDR3 is cut off 3 residues early in the read; its end comes from the germline J gene. This chain links TRBV19 with TRBJ1-2; D is unresolved. The germline CDR1 and CDR2 sequences are LNHDA and SQIVND (reference sequence). This CDR3 has 14 amino acids. The CDR3: CASSIGDNEYDYTF. The sequenced CDR3 bases are TGTGCCAGTAGTATCGGTGACAATGAATACGAC.

About this clone: The read terminates 3 residues before the CDR3 end, so the remaining end is supplied by the germline J gene. This chain connects TRBV28 to TRBJ1-4, with 8 positions matching TRBD1. The CDR3 covers 12 residues. Germline lookup yields CDR1 MDHEN and CDR2 SYDVKM. The CDR3 loop reads CASSGTGGKLFF. The DNA read from the CDR3 is TGTGCCAGCAGTGGGACAGGTGGGAAA. The full variable domain, in which reference TRBV28 and TRBJ1-4 provide the parts outside the CDR3, is DVKVTQSSRYLVKRTGEKVFLECVQDMDHENMFWYRQDPGLGLRLIYFSYDVKMKEKGDIPEGYSVSREKKERFSLILESASTNQTSMYLCASSGTGGKLFFGSGTQLSVL.

With respect to this clone: The sequence runs out 3 residues before the end of the CDR3; the remainder is reconstructed from the germline J gene. V is TRBV19 and J is TRBJ2-7; weak D call: TRBD1 (5 bases). Germline V lookup: CDR1 LNHDA, CDR2 SQIVND (reference sequence). The CDR3 covers 11 residues. The V end lost 4 bases, the J end lost 5 bases, and 6 bases lay between the germline ends. CDR3 DNA, as far as it was read: TGTGCCAGTAGTAGGGGCAACGAG. Protein product: CASSRGNE. Given in full, the CDR3 is CASSRGNEQYF.

The DNA read from the CDR3 is TGTGCCAGCAGGGGACAGTTCTCCTACGAG. It is translated as CASRGQFSYE. The full CDR3 is CASRGQFSYEQYF. The chain combines TRBV6-2 or TRBV6-3 with TRBJ2-7; 7 bases map to TRBD1. The read ends 3 residues early relative to the CDR3; the germline J gene fills the gap. In germline, CDR1 is MNHEY, CDR2 SVGEGT. The CDR3 extends over 13 amino acids. With V trimmed by 6 bases and J by 0 bases, 2 bases remained unmatched.

For this clone: The observed sequence ends 3 residues before the CDR3 terminus, with the missing tail filled in from the germline J gene. This chain joins TRBV20-1 and TRBJ2-2; 8 nucleotides align to TRBD2. This CDR3 is built from 16 residues. Germline CDR1 DFQATT, CDR2 SNEGSKA (reference sequence). V shed 3 bases, J shed 1 base, and the junction held 7 bases outside the gene matches. The CDR3 protein is CSARSLAGGNTGELFF. CDR3 bases read: TGCAGTGCTAGGTCTTTGGCGGGAGGGAACACCGGGGAG.

Note on this clone: The read terminates 3 residues before the CDR3 end, so the remaining end is supplied by the germline J gene. The chain is built from TRBV20-1 and TRBJ2-7, with TRBD2 as a possible D gene (6 bases). V gave up 1 base and J gave up 2 bases, with 12 bases separating them. Germline V CDR1 and CDR2: DFQATT, SNEGSKA (reference sequence). The CDR3 totals 14 residues. The CDR3 bases that were read are TGCAGTGCTAGAGGTCTGGGACTTGCCTACGAG. This codes for CSARGLGLAYE. The full CDR3 sequence reads CSARGLGLAYEQYF.

The CDR3 spells CASSLAGLAGFDYTF. The sequenced CDR3 bases are TGTGCCAGCAGCTTAGCGGGACTAGCGGGGTTCGAC. The chain couples TRBV7-2 to TRBJ1-2, with a tentative D call TRBD1 (5 bases). From the germline J gene comes the end of the CDR3, since the read stops 3 residues before it. Germline CDR1 and CDR2: SGHTA and FQGNSA. CDR3 length: 15 amino acids.

Notes on this clone: Read sequence stops 3 residues before the CDR3 end, and the germline J gene provides the missing end. The V call is TRBV20-1, the J call TRBJ2-5, with 8 bases aligning to TRBD1. The length of the CDR3 is 15 residues. Germline trimming cut 3 bases from V and 0 bases from J; bases unmatched to any gene: 6. Germline V CDR1 and CDR2: DFQATT, SNEGSKA (reference sequence). The CDR3 region is CSASQDRVYQETQYF. CDR3 bases read: TGCAGTGCTAGCCAGGACAGGGTATACCAAGAGACC.

A note on this clone: The read comes to an end 3 residues before the CDR3 does, leaving the germline J gene to fill in the end. The rearrangement joins TRBV10-3 to TRBJ1-1, with D possibly TRBD1 on 5 matching bases. The germline V gene encodes CDR1 ENHRY and CDR2 SYGVKD. V shed 10 bases and J shed 1 base, with 16 bases lying between them. The CDR3 is 14 amino acids. The sequenced part of the CDR3 DNA is TGTGCCACGCGGGGGAGGCAGGGGAACACTGAA. Translated: CATRGRQGNTE. The entire CDR3 sequence reads CATRGRQGNTEAFF.

Notes on this clone: Coverage ceases 3 residues before the CDR3 finishes, and the germline J gene fills in the end. This rearrangement joins TRBV5-6 to TRBJ1-2; D might be TRBD1 (5 bases). The CDR3 extends over 11 amino acids. The germline V gene has CDR1 SGHDT and CDR2 YYEEEE. Trimming cost V 4 bases and J 7 bases, with 8 bases left between them. The CDR3 DNA, read in part, is TGTGCCAGCAGCCATGGGGCTGGC. Translating it yields CASSHGAG. The whole CDR3 sequence is CASSHGAGYTF. Supplemented by reference TRBV5-6 and TRBJ1-2, the full variable domain reads DAGVTQSPTHLIKTRGQQVTLRCSPKSGHDTVSWYQQALGQGPQFIFQYYEEEERQRGNFPDRFSGHQFPNYSSELNVNALLLGDSALYLCASSHGAGYTFGSGTRLTVV.

As concerns this clone: The observed sequence ends 3 residues before the CDR3 terminus, with the missing tail filled in from the germline J gene. This chain uses TRBV29-1 with TRBJ2-5; D is possibly TRBD2 (6 bases). The germline CDR1 and CDR2 sequences are SQVTM and ANQGSEA. This CDR3 contains 12 residues. Trimming took off 5 bases at V and 7 bases at J, with 14 bases between the two ends. The CDR3 loop reads CSVLTDGGTQYF. CDR3 DNA, as far as it was read: TGCAGCGTTTTGACGGACGGGGGGACC.

This CDR3 is CATKTGDLYEQYF. CDR3 bases read: TGTGCCACCAAGACAGGGGACCTCTACGAG. The chain links TRBV10-3 to TRBJ2-7; 8 bases agree with TRBD1. The observed sequence ends 3 residues before the CDR3 terminus, with the missing tail filled in from the germline J gene. The CDR3 extends over 13 amino acids. The junction had 8 bases not matched to a gene; V was cut back by 10 bases and J by 3 bases. CDR1 is ENHRY and CDR2 is SYGVKD in the germline V gene.

With regard to this clone: The CDR3 is cut off 3 residues early in the read; its end comes from the germline J gene. This chain links TRBV20-1 with TRBJ2-2, with D perhaps TRBD2 (7 bases). The CDR3 consists of 16 residues. The germline CDR1 and CDR2 sequences are DFQATT and SNEGSKA (reference sequence). V was clipped by 1 base and J by 1 base, with 13 bases between them. The sequenced CDR3 bases are TGCAGTGCTAGAGCGACGGGGGGCCAGAACACCGGGGAG. Amino acid sequence: CSARATGGQNTGE. The entire CDR3 is CSARATGGQNTGELFF.

With regard to this clone: From the germline J gene comes the end of the CDR3, since the read stops 3 residues before it. Other DNA sequences in the sample encode the same CDR3. This chain uses TRBV19 with TRBJ1-3, with D tentatively TRBD1 (5 bases). Trimming cost V 5 bases and J 2 bases, with 19 bases left between them. Germline V gene lookup returns CDR1 LNHDA and CDR2 SQIVND (reference sequence). CDR3 length equals 17 residues. CDR3 DNA (partial): TGTGCCAGTAGTTTCGCCCGGAGGGGTATTACTGGAAACACC. Its protein product is CASSFARRGITGNT. The whole CDR3 region reads CASSFARRGITGNTIYF.

As concerns this clone: The read is 3 residues too short to cover the CDR3 end, so that end is filled in from the germline J gene. The chain has TRBV18 and TRBJ1-2; D is ambiguous. The CDR3 is 17 residues long. Germline-derived CDR1 and CDR2 are KGHSH and LQKENI. The CDR3 reads CASSPLPGFPSAYTYTF. Incomplete CDR3 DNA: TGTGCCAGCTCACCACTTCCCGGGTTCCCTTCCGCATATACC.

About this clone itself: Read coverage stops 3 residues before the CDR3 terminus; the germline J gene supplies the remainder. The chain has TRBV14 and TRBJ2-3, with 14 bases matching TRBD2. The trim removed 5 bases at V and 3 bases at J, leaving 4 bases unmatched. CDR3 length: 16 residues. Germline V CDR1 and CDR2: SGHDN, FVKESK. CDR3 protein: CASSDGTSGRTDTQYF. CDR3 bases read: TGTGCCAGCAGCGACGGGACTAGCGGGAGAACAGATACG.

Points on this clone: The DNA ends 3 residues before the CDR3 does, and the rest of the CDR3 is filled in from the germline J gene. This chain joins TRBV19 and TRBJ2-5; maybe TRBD2 (5 bases). Germline lookup yields CDR1 LNHDA and CDR2 SQIVND (reference sequence). Trimming left V 6 bases short and J 4 bases short, with 18 bases between. This CDR3 has 15 amino acids. The CDR3: CASSYGLAAGETQYF. Incomplete CDR3 DNA: TGTGCCAGTAGCTATGGACTCGCCGCCGGAGAGACC.

About this clone itself: Sequencing ends 3 residues short of the CDR3 end; the germline J gene provides the rest. This chain uses TRBV18 with TRBJ1-1; D uncertain. The CDR3 extends over 13 amino acids. Germline-derived CDR1 and CDR2 are KGHSH and LQKENI. The sequenced CDR3 bases are TGTGCCAGCTCACCAACGAGCGGCGAGACA. This gives the protein CASSPTSGET. The complete CDR3 reads CASSPTSGETAFF.